This passage covers 15 T cell receptor beta chains from one sample sequenced in a study of T cells in localized non-small cell lung cancer. The repertoire was sequenced with immunoSEQ multiplex PCR; TCRdb's copy has only in-frame clones and lacks some. The table includes nearly 25,000 clones, roughly 90% detected once. The starting material was peripheral blood, obtained before any cancer treatment. The receptors shown here come from a man between 35 and 75 years old with stage III squamous cell lung carcinoma.

The CDR3 bases are TGTGCCAGCAGCGTAGGGGAGCGACCCTACGAGCAGTACTTC. Encoded protein: CASSVGERPYEQYF. The J gene is TRBJ2-7, the V gene TRBV9; a weak D match, TRBD2 (5 bases). The V end lost 0 bases, the J end lost 2 bases, and 9 bases lay between the germline ends. CDR3 length: 14 residues. Germline assignment: CDR1 SGDLS and CDR2 YYNGEE. The entire variable domain, with the rest obtained from reference TRBV9 and TRBJ2-7, is as follows: DSGVTQTPKHLITATGQRVTLRCSPRSGDLSVYWYQQSLDQGLQFLIQYYNGEERAKGNILERFSAQQFPDLHSELNLSSLELGDSALYFCASSVGERPYEQYFGPGTRLTVT.

The V and J genes are TRBV29-1 and TRBJ1-1; D unclear. Trimming shortened V by 4 bases and J by 4 bases, and 19 bases separated the two germline ends. The CDR3 contains 15 residues. The germline gives CDR1 SQVTM, CDR2 ANQGSEA. The CDR3 DNA is TGCAGCGTTGTCGTGCAGGACCTCCGAGGCACTGAAGCTTTCTTT. Translation: CSVVVQDLRGTEAFF.

This chain uses TRBV28 with TRBJ2-5, with D hard to call. In germline, CDR1 is MDHEN, CDR2 SYDVKM. CDR3 length: 15 residues. Trimming took off 2 bases at V and 7 bases at J, with 17 bases between the two ends. In DNA form, the CDR3 reads TGTGCCAGCAGTTTAATGACGGCCCCTCCTCGGACCCAGTACTTC. Translation: CASSLMTAPPRTQYF.

The V and J genes are TRBV15 and TRBJ2-7; the match to TRBD2 covers 8 bases. This CDR3 is 15 amino acids long. With V trimmed by 2 bases and J by 5 bases, 8 bases remained unmatched. Germline V gene lookup returns CDR1 LNHNV and CDR2 YYDKDF (reference sequence). CDR3 nucleotide sequence: TGTGCCACCAGCAGACCCTACGGACTAGCACACGAGCAGTACTTC. Its translation is CATSRPYGLAHEQYF. Variable domain in full (rest from reference TRBV15 and TRBJ2-7): DAMVIQNPRYQVTQFGKPVTLSCSQTLNHNVMYWYQQKSSQAPKLLFHYYDKDFNNEADTPDNFQSRRPNTSFCFLDIRSPGLGDTAMYLCATSRPYGLAHEQYFGPGTRLTVT.

Turning to this clone: The junction differs from germline at one of its ends, possibly a read error. J is TRBJ2-2 and V is TRBV7-9; D not certain. The CDR3 runs to 13 residues. Germline CDR1 SEHNR, CDR2 FQNEAQ (reference sequence). For the CDR3, the DNA is TGTGCCGGCAGCCCAACAGCCACCGGGGAGCTGTTTTTT. This sequence encodes CAGSPTATGELFF.

The chain recombines TRBV7-2 with TRBJ1-5; the D gene is possibly TRBD1 (5 bases). Per the germline V gene, CDR1 is SGHTA and CDR2 is FQGNSA. Trimming cost V 5 bases and J 3 bases, with 14 bases left between them. This CDR3 has 15 amino acids. CDR3 bases: TGTGCCAGCAGCCAGATGCGGGGGAACAATCAGCCCCAGCATTTT. It specifies CASSQMRGNNQPQHF. Filled out from reference TRBV7-2 and TRBJ1-5, the complete variable domain reads GAGVSQSPSNKVTEKGKDVELRCDPISGHTALYWYRQSLGQGLEFLIYFQGNSAPDKSGLPSDRFSAERTGGSVSTLTIQRTQQEDSAVYLCASSQMRGNNQPQHFGDGTRLSIL.

This chain joins TRBV4-3 and TRBJ2-2, with 7 bases that match TRBD2. Germline CDR1 reads LGHNA; CDR2 reads YSLEER. CDR3 length equals 15 residues. The J segment lost 3 bases and the V segment lost 7 bases, leaving 8 bases of the junction unmatched. The CDR3 sequence: CASTRFAGDTGELFF. DNA for the CDR3: TGCGCCAGCACCCGTTTTGCGGGGGACACCGGGGAGCTGTTTTTT.

The J gene is TRBJ1-1, the V gene TRBV7-9, with a possible D match to TRBD1 (6 bases). Trimming stripped 3 bases from V and 0 bases from J, with 14 bases between. The CDR3 consists of 16 residues. Germline CDR1 and CDR2: SEHNR and FQNEAQ (reference sequence). CDR3 region: CASSFGGARMNTEAFF. DNA of the CDR3: TGTGCCAGCAGCTTTGGGGGGGCGCGGATGAACACTGAAGCTTTCTTT.

V usage is TRBV29-1 and J usage is TRBJ2-5; either TRBD1 or TRBD2 may supply D (6 bases each). The V gene lost 2 bases and the J gene lost 4 bases, with 11 bases spanning the gap. The germline gives CDR1 SQVTM, CDR2 ANQGSEA. The CDR3 has 13 amino acids. Here the CDR3 reads CSVEPWGAETQYF. As DNA, the CDR3 is TGCAGCGTTGAACCTTGGGGGGCAGAGACCCAGTACTTC.

This chain links TRBV27 with TRBJ2-1; 10 bases map to TRBD2. The CDR3 has 15 amino acids. CDR1 and CDR2 from the germline V gene are MNHEY and SMNVEV (reference sequence). The V and J ends lost 2 bases and 8 bases, in that order; junction bases with no gene match: 6. The CDR3 here is CASSLTTSGMDEQFF. The CDR3 DNA is TGTGCCAGCAGTTTAACAACTAGCGGGATGGATGAGCAGTTCTTC.

V usage is TRBV5-1 and J usage is TRBJ2-5, with 8 positions matching TRBD2. V lost 4 bases, J lost 4 bases, and 9 bases stayed unmatched. This CDR3 has 15 residues. The germline V gene has CDR1 SGHRS and CDR2 YFSETQ. The CDR3 protein is CASSPNTSGGETQYF. DNA for the CDR3: TGCGCCAGCAGCCCGAACACTAGCGGCGGAGAGACCCAGTACTTC.

The gene calls are TRBV11-2 and TRBJ1-4; D is ambiguous. Germline CDR1 SGHAT, CDR2 FQNNGV. The CDR3 is 15 amino acids. Trimming shortened V by 5 bases and J by 3 bases, and 13 bases separated the two germline ends. The CDR3 protein is CASSATSLSNEKLFF. CDR3 coding DNA: TGTGCCAGCAGCGCAACCTCATTGTCTAATGAAAAACTGTTTTTT.

This chain joins TRBV7-2 and TRBJ1-2; D unclear. The CDR3 extends over 14 amino acids. Germline CDR1 and CDR2: SGHTA and FQGNSA. Trimming cost V 2 bases and J 8 bases, with 15 bases left between them. CDR3: CASSLMAGNNGYTF. CDR3 DNA sequence: TGTGCCAGCAGCTTAATGGCGGGGAATAACGGCTACACCTTC.

The chain employs TRBV28 and TRBJ2-1; 11 nucleotides agree with TRBD1. Germline V CDR1 and CDR2: MDHEN, SYDVKM. The CDR3 is 15 amino acids. The ends lost 4 bases at V and 2 bases at J; junction bases unmatched: 1. The CDR3 DNA is TGTGCCAGCAGTTGGACAGGGGGCACCTACAATGAGCAGTTCTTC. This codes for CASSWTGGTYNEQFF. Supplemented by reference TRBV28 and TRBJ2-1, the full variable domain reads DVKVTQSSRYLVKRTGEKVFLECVQDMDHENMFWYRQDPGLGLRLIYFSYDVKMKEKGDIPEGYSVSREKKERFSLILESASTNQTSMYLCASSWTGGTYNEQFFGPGTRLTVL.

The rearrangement joins TRBV18 to TRBJ2-2; D uncertain. Germline CDR1 reads KGHSH; CDR2 reads LQKENI. This CDR3 region has 15 residues. V shed 2 bases and J shed 4 bases, with 11 bases lying between them. Here the CDR3 DNA reads TGTGCCAGCTCACCAGTCGGAGCAGGCACCGGGGAGCTGTTTTTT. The encoded protein is CASSPVGAGTGELFF.